These 6 T cell receptor beta chains share one sample of origin, sequenced in a study of T cells in Graves' hyperthyroidism and ophthalmopathy. Amplified TCR beta CDR3 regions came from RNA transcripts. The study used the HTBI primer set for a first-round RT-PCR of the TCR CDR3. TCRdb processed the multiplex PCR reads anew with MiXCR; each CDR3 protein has one entry. This table has almost 600,000 distinct CDR3 sequences, just over 45% appearing once. The sample consisted of peripheral blood or thyroid tissue (not recorded which). The receptors come from a young woman with Graves' hyperthyroidism.

The rearrangement uses TRBV27 and TRBJ2-5; TRBD1 agrees at 7 bases. V lost 6 bases, J lost 2 bases, and 12 bases stayed unmatched. CDR1 is MNHEY and CDR2 is SMNVEV in the germline V gene (reference sequence). The CDR3 is made up of 16 amino acids. The CDR3 spells CASRPTTGPNQETQYF. The CDR3 bases are TGTGCCAGCAGACCAACGACAGGGCCAAATCAAGAGACCCAGTACTTC.

The sample holds many counts of this clonotype. The rearrangement links TRBV12-3 or TRBV12-4 to TRBJ1-2; D ambiguous. The CDR3 covers 16 residues. Trimming stripped 2 bases from V and 0 bases from J, with 13 bases between. The chain's CDR3 is CASSLRHQNSNYGYTF. CDR3 nucleotides: TGTGCCAGCAGTTTAAGGCACCAGAACTCTAACTATGGCTACACCTTC.

This clonotype has a handful of counts. The rearrangement uses TRBV24-1 and TRBJ2-7; 8 bases are shared with TRBD1. Germline V gene sequence: CDR1 KGHDR, CDR2 SFDVKD. The CDR3 has 13 residues. Unmatched junction bases numbered 3, after V lost 5 bases and J lost 4 bases. CDR3 amino acids: CATSGGQGYEQYF. The CDR3 DNA sequence: TGTGCCACCAGTGGTGGACAGGGTTACGAGCAGTACTTC.

J is TRBJ1-1 and V is TRBV7-6, with 8 bases identical to TRBD1. CDR1 and CDR2 from the germline V gene are SGHVS and FNYEAQ. The J segment lost 5 bases and the V segment lost 5 bases, leaving 10 bases of the junction unmatched. The CDR3 is 15 amino acids. CDR3 amino acids: CASSGLGTGATEAFF. The CDR3 DNA reads as TGTGCCAGCAGCGGTCTCGGGACAGGCGCTACTGAAGCTTTCTTT.

CDR3 DNA: TGTGCCAGCAGCCCAGGGGTCCTCAATCAGCCGTTCTCTGGGGCCAACGTCCTGACTTTC. Protein product: CASSPGVLNQPFSGANVLTF. The chain recombines TRBV9 with TRBJ2-6, with D maybe TRBD1 (6 bases). Germline V lookup: CDR1 SGDLS, CDR2 YYNGEE. The CDR3 runs 20 residues. V gave up 4 bases and J gave up 0 bases, with 23 bases separating them.

The V and J genes are TRBV19 and TRBJ2-7; 10 nucleotides agree with TRBD1. The CDR3 has 16 amino acids. Germline lookup yields CDR1 LNHDA and CDR2 SQIVND (reference sequence). V lost 5 bases to trimming and J lost 6 bases; unmatched junction nucleotides: 13. The CDR3 region has the DNA TGTGCCAGTAGTGGACTCCGGGACAGGGGAAACGGCGAGCAGTACTTC. It translates to CASSGLRDRGNGEQYF.